This TCR beta chain was recovered during a study of blood T cell repertoires in COVID-19. Original processing notes: By means of reference gene primer amplification, nucleated cell counts were estimated. Here immunoSEQ multiplex PCR was the method, and the copy in TCRdb shows in-frame clones only, minus some. The D gene and trimming were derived from the DNA, and the V and J assignments and clone size from that table. The sample has 45,000 to 55,000 clones, approximately 84% seen once; the top ten hold around 14%. The receptor's source is a human donor with active or convalescent COVID-19. The donor label of this sample is uncertain. Material for sequencing was peripheral blood.

The CDR3 protein is CASTGQGREGYTF. The CDR3 region has the DNA TGCGCCAGCACGGGACAGGGGAGAGAGGGCTACACCTTC. The chain uses TRBV5-1 and TRBJ1-2; 10 nucleotides agree with TRBD1. V was clipped by 6 bases and J by 8 bases; unmatched bases: 7. Germline V gene lookup returns CDR1 SGHRS and CDR2 YFSETQ. The CDR3 has 13 residues.